These T cell receptor beta chains were read from a single sample in a study of OX40 agonist ivuxolimab in advanced cancers. TCRdb's table, derived via immunoSEQ multiplex PCR, lists solely in-frame clones and lacks some. The sample records 25,000 to 40,000 clones, approximately 90% being singletons. This sample comprised CD4+ or CD8+ T cells sorted from blood, obtained in a trial of the OX40 agonist ivuxolimab. Source of these receptors: an adult with an advanced solid tumor such as melanoma, head and neck, liver or kidney cancer. The CDR3 runs from the conserved cysteine through the conserved F or W. The D gene is left open where the match is weak. Only part of the rows carry a size: once, few, many, or a class if the clone is expanded.

cdr3_length,d_call,v_call,j_call,clone_size,cdr3_aa,cdr3_nt
16,-,TRBV7-2,TRBJ2-3,-,CASSRPRTASTDTQYF,TGTGCCAGCAGCCGCCCTAGGACAGCATCGACAGATACGCAGTATTTT
14,TRBD1,TRBV27,TRBJ2-7,-,CASSYRDRGYEQYF,TGTGCCAGCAGTTACCGGGACAGGGGGTATGAGCAGTACTTC
15,-,TRBV7-2,TRBJ2-3,-,CASSLSTGVGDTQYF,TGTGCCAGCAGCTTAAGTACGGGGGTCGGGGATACGCAGTATTTT
15,-,TRBV7-6,TRBJ1-5,-,CASSAIQGRGQPQHF,TGTGCCAGCAGCGCAATTCAGGGGAGGGGGCAGCCCCAGCATTTT
13,TRBD1,TRBV16,TRBJ1-2,-,CASSQSTGGGYTF,TGTGCCAGCAGCCAATCGACAGGGGGCGGCTACACCTTC
15,-,TRBV6-1,TRBJ2-1,once,CASSQLASSYNEQFF,TGTGCCAGCAGTCAACTAGCAAGCTCCTACAATGAGCAGTTCTTC
13,-,TRBV5-4,TRBJ2-1,-,CASTRPPSNEQFF,TGTGCCAGCACCCGACCCCCTAGCAATGAGCAGTTCTTC
18,TRBD1,TRBV7-3,TRBJ2-5,-,CASSHRGPTSLFQETQYF,TGTGCCAGCAGCCACAGGGGGCCGACTAGCCTCTTCCAAGAGACCCAGTACTTC
15,-,TRBV7-6,TRBJ2-1,-,CASSTYISSYNEQFF,TGTGCCAGCAGCACGTATATTAGCTCCTACAATGAGCAGTTCTTC
14,-,TRBV9,TRBJ2-3,-,CASSAPVGTDTQYF,TGTGCCAGCAGCGCGCCCGTGGGCACAGATACGCAGTATTTT
15,-,TRBV6-4,TRBJ2-6,-,CASSDSSSGANVLTF,TGTGCCAGCAGTGACTCCAGCTCTGGGGCCAACGTCCTGACTTTC
15,-,TRBV7-3,TRBJ1-1,once,CASSLSDRSNTEAFF,TGTGCCAGCAGCTTGTCTGACAGATCGAACACTGAAGCTTTCTTT
15,-,TRBV4-1,TRBJ1-1,-,CASSHFSVGNTEAFF,TGCGCCAGCAGCCATTTTTCCGTCGGGAACACTGAAGCTTTCTTT
16,-,TRBV7-9,TRBJ2-7,once,CASSLVVVASAYEQYF,TGTGCCAGCAGCTTAGTAGTTGTGGCCAGTGCCTACGAGCAGTACTTC
14,-,TRBV18,TRBJ2-7,once,CASSVDPSGYEQYF,TGTGCCAGCTCGGTGGACCCCTCGGGCTACGAGCAGTACTTC
16,TRBD1,TRBV27,TRBJ1-5,-,CASSLSGGEGNQPQHF,TGTGCCAGCAGTCTTTCAGGGGGCGAGGGCAATCAGCCCCAGCATTTT
15,TRBD1,TRBV14,TRBJ2-1,-,CASSQGDRGSNEQFF,TGTGCCAGCAGCCAAGGGGACAGGGGGTCCAATGAGCAGTTCTTC
15,TRBD1,TRBV28,TRBJ2-2,once,CASSFGTGATGELFF,TGTGCCAGCAGTTTCGGGACAGGGGCCACCGGGGAGCTGTTTTTT
15,TRBD1,TRBV5-6,TRBJ2-1,-,CASRPGTGWYNEQFF,TGTGCCAGCAGACCCGGGACAGGGTGGTACAATGAGCAGTTCTTC